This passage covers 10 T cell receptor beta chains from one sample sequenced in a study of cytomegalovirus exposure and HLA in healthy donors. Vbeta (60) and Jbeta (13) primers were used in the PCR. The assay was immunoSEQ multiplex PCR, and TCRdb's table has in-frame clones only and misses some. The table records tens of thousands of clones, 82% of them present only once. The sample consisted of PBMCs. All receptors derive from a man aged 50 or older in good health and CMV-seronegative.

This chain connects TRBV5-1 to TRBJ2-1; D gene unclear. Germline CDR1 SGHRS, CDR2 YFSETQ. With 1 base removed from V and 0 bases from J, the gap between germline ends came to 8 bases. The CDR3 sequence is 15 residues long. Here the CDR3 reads CASSLRVSSYNEQFF. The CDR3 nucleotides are TGCGCCAGCAGCTTGAGAGTTAGCTCCTACAATGAGCAGTTCTTC.

DNA of the CDR3: TGTGCCAGCAGCCAAGGTAGCGGGAGGGTAAACAATGAGCAGTTCTTC. The encoded protein is CASSQGSGRVNNEQFF. This rearrangement joins TRBV14 to TRBJ2-1, with 11 bases fitting TRBD2. The CDR3 spans 16 residues. Germline assignment: CDR1 SGHDN and CDR2 FVKESK. V was clipped by 1 base and J by 5 bases; unmatched bases: 4.

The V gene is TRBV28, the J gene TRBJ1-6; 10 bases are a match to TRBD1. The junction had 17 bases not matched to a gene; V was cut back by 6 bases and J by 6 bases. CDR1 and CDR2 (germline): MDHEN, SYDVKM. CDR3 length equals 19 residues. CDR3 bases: TGTGCCAGCAGGGGAACCGGGACAGGGGTGGGGGGGGGTAATTCACCCCTCCACTTT. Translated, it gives CASRGTGTGVGGGNSPLHF.

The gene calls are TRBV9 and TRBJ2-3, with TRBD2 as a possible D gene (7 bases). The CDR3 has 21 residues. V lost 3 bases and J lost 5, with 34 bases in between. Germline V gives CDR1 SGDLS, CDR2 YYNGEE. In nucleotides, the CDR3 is TGTGCCAGCAGCGGCAACCGAGGGGGGACAACTGGGGGGAGGGCCCGAGATACGCAGTATTTT. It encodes CASSGNRGGTTGGRARDTQYF.

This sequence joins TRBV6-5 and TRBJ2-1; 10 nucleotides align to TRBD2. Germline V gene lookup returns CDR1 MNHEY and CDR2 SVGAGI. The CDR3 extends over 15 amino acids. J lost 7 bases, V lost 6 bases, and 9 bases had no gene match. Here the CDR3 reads CASSRTSGSLNEQFF. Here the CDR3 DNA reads TGTGCCAGCAGCCGGACTAGCGGATCTTTAAATGAGCAGTTCTTC.

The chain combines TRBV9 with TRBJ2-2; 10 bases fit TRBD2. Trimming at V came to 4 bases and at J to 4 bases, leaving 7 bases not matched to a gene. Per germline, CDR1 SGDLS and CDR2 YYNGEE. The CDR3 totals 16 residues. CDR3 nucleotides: TGTGCCAGCAGCCCCCGGACTAGCGGAATCACCGGGGAGCTGTTTTTT. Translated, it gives CASSPRTSGITGELFF.

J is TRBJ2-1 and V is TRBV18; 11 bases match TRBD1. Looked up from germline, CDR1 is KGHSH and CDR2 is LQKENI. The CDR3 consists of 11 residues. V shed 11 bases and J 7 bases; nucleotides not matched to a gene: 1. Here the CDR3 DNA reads TGTGCCGGGACAGGGGGAAATGAGCAGTTCTTC. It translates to CAGTGGNEQFF.

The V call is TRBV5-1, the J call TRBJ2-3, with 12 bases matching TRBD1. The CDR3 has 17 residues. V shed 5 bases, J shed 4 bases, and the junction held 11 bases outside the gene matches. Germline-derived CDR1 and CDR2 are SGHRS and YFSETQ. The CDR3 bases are TGCGCCAGCAGACTGCTACCGGGACAGGGGGCACCAGATACGCAGTATTTT. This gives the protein CASRLLPGQGAPDTQYF.

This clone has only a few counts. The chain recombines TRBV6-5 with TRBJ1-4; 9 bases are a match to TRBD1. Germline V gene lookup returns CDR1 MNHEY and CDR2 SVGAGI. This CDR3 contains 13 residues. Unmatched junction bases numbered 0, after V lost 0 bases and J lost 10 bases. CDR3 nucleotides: TGTGCCAGCAGTTACTCGGGACAGGGAAAACTGTTTTTT. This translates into CASSYSGQGKLFF.

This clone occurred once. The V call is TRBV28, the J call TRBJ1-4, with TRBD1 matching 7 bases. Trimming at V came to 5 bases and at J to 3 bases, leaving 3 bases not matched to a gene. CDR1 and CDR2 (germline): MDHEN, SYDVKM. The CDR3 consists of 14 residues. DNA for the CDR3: TGTGCCAGCAGTACCGGGACAGCTAATGAAAAACTGTTTTTT. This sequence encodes CASSTGTANEKLFF.